The T cell receptor (beta chain) under discussion was sequenced for a study of CD8 T cells in Susac syndrome. This CDR3 region has 17 residues. The V gene's germline CDR1 is MDHEN and CDR2 SYDVKM. Losses at the gene ends were 5 bases for V and 0 bases for J; bases not matched to a gene: 11. TCR beta sequencing was performed on blood CD8+ and CD4+ T cells. The healthy controls were matched to patients by age and sex. Negative isolation yielded the CD8+ and CD4+ T cells, while FACS enriched the TEMRA cells. The RNA input was about 0.5 to 1 ug, and it was reverse transcribed with random hexamers. TCRdb independently ran MiXCR on the immunoSEQ multiplex PCR reads; one entry per CDR3 protein. The sample shows roughly 130,000 distinct CDR3 sequences, about 96% of them seen only once.

Sequencing used CD4+ T cells from PBMCs. This chain links TRBV28 with TRBJ2-7; TRBD1 aligns across 9 bases. The origin of this receptor is a human donor in good health. The CDR3 loop is CASSDPGTGKNSYEQYF. DNA for the CDR3: TGTGCCAGCAGTGATCCCGGGACAGGGAAGAACTCCTACGAGCAGTACTTC.